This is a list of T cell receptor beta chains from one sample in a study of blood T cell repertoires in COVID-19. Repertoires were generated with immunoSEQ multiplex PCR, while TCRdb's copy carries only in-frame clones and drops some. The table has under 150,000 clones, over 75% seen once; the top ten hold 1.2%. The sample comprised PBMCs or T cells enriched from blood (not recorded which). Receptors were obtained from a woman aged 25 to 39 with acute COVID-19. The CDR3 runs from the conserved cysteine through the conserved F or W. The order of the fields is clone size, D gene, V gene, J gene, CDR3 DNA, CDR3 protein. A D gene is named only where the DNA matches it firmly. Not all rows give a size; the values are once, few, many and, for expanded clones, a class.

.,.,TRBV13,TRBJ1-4,TGTGCCAGCAGCTTAGGTCGGGTTAATGAAAAACTGTTTTTT,CASSLGRVNEKLFF
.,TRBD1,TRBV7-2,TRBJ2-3,TGTGCCAGCAGCGGGACAGGGACGGCAGATACGCAGTATTTT,CASSGTGTADTQYF
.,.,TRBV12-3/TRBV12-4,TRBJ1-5,TGTGCCAGCAGTACGGGGGTAGGTCAGCCCCAGCATTTT,CASSTGVGQPQHF
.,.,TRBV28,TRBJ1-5,TGTGCCAGCAGTTTGGGGGCGCTCGATTATAGCAATCAGCCCCAGCATTTT,CASSLGALDYSNQPQHF
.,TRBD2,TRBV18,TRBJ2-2,TGTGCCAGCTCATCCCAGAGGACTAGCGGGAGTGCGAACACCGGGGAGCTGTTTTTT,CASSSQRTSGSANTGELFF
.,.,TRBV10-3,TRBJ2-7,TGTGCCATCAGTGCAGACTACGAGCAGTACTTC,CAISADYEQYF
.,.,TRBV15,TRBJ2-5,TGTGCCACCAGCAGAGCCGGGGGAGGAGTGGAGACCCAGTACTTC,CATSRAGGGVETQYF
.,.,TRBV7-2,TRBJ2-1,TGTGCCAGCAGCTTAATGGGGATGCGGGACAATGAGCAGTTCTTC,CASSLMGMRDNEQFF
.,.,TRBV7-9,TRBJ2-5,TGTGCCAGCAGCTTATCCATCGGAGAGACCCAGTACTTC,CASSLSIGETQYF
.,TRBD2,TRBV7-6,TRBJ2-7,TGTGCCAGCAGCTGGCCACACCTAGCGGAGGAAACGCAGTACTTC,CASSWPHLAEETQYF
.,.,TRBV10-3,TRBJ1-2,TGTGCCATCACCCCTCTCGGGTTTCATGGCTACACCTTC,CAITPLGFHGYTF
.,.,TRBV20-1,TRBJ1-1,TGCAGTGCCGCTTCGGACACTGAAGCTTTCTTT,CSAASDTEAFF
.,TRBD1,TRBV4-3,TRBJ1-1,TGCGCCAGCAGCCAATTACGCGGGGCAGGGGGTTCGATGAACACTGAAGCTTTCTTT,CASSQLRGAGGSMNTEAFF
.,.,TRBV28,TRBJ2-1,TGTGCCAGCAGGCCCGTACTAGCTCTAACCTACAATGAGCAGTTCTTC,CASRPVLALTYNEQFF
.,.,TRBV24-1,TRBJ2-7,TGTGCCACCAGACTGTCGAGCGGGCGGGCGGGGGAGCAGTACTTC,CATRLSSGRAGEQYF
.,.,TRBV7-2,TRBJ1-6,TGTGCCAGCTCTGGGCAGGGTCGGTCACCCCTCCACTTT,CASSGQGRSPLHF
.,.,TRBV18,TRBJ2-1,TGTGCCAGCTCACCAGAACAGAATAATGAGCAGTTCTTC,CASSPEQNNEQFF
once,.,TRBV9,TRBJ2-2,TGTGCCAGCAGCGTAGTGGCGGGAACGAACACCGGGGAGCTGTTTTTT,CASSVVAGTNTGELFF
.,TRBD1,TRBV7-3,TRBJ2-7,TGTGCCAGCAGCCCCACAGGGGCGGATGTCTACGAGCAGTACTTC,CASSPTGADVYEQYF
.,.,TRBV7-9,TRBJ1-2,TGTGCCAGCAGCTCCCCTCAGGGAAACTATGGCTACACCTTC,CASSSPQGNYGYTF
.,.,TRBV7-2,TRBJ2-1,TGTGCCAGCAGCTTAGGGGCTAGGGGTGAGCAGTTCTTC,CASSLGARGEQFF
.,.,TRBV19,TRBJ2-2,TGTGCCAGTAGTATAGGTCCAGGGGGGCGAACCGGGGAGCTGTTTTTT,CASSIGPGGRTGELFF
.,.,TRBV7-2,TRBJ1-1,TGTGCCAGCAGCTTAGATGGGGGCGCGTTCACTGAAGCTTTCTTT,CASSLDGGAFTEAFF
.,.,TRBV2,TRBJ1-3,TGTGCCAGCACGCCCCGAGGTCCTGGAAACACCATATATTTT,CASTPRGPGNTIYF
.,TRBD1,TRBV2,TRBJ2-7,TGTGCCAGCAACAAGGGACAGGATGGCTACGAGCAGTACTTC,CASNKGQDGYEQYF
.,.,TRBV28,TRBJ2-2,TGTGCCAGCAGTCCACAGTGGAACACCGGGGAGCTGTTTTTT,CASSPQWNTGELFF
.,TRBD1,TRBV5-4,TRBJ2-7,TGTGCCAGCAGCCCGACAGGGTACTACGAGCAGTACTTC,CASSPTGYYEQYF
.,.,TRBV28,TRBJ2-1,TGTGCCAGCAGTGTAATCTCCGGTAGCTCTGAGCAGTTCTTC,CASSVISGSSEQFF
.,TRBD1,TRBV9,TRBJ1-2,TGTGCCAGCAGCCCGAGGACAGGGCCGGGGGGCTACACCTTC,CASSPRTGPGGYTF
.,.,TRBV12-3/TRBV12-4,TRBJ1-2,TGTGCCAGCAGGCAACAGACTAACTATGGCTACACCTTC,CASRQQTNYGYTF
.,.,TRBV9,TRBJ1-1,TGTGCCAGCAGCGCTGACAGTTACACTGAAGCTTTCTTT,CASSADSYTEAFF
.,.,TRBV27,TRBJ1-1,TGTGCCAGCAGTGTAATACCGGGAATGAACACTGAAGCTTTCTTT,CASSVIPGMNTEAFF
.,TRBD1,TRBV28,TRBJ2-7,TGTGCCAGCAGCTCTATCTCCCCCCAAGACAGGGGAAGACTTTTC,CASSSISPQDRGRLF
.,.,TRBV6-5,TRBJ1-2,TGTGCCAGCGAAACAGTTACAAACTATGGCTACACCTTC,CASETVTNYGYTF
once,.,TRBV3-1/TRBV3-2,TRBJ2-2,TGTGCCACTCGAATAGGGGTGAACACCGGGGAGCTGTTTTTT,CATRIGVNTGELFF
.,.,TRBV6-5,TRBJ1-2,TGTGCCAGCAGTCGTCGCTATGGCTACACCTTC,CASSRRYGYTF
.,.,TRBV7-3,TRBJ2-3,TGTGCCAGCAGCTTAAGCGGATCCACAGATACGCAGTATTTT,CASSLSGSTDTQYF
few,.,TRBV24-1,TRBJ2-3,TGTGCCACCAGTGGCCCCGTGTTCGACACATCCCCAGATACGCAGTATTTT,CATSGPVFDTSPDTQYF
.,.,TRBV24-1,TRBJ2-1,TGTGCCACCAGTGATTTGACGGGAGCGGACAATGAGCAGTTCTTC,CATSDLTGADNEQFF
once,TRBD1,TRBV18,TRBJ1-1,TGTGCCAGCTCACCAACGGGACAGGGGCTCGGGTACACTGAAGCTTTCTTT,CASSPTGQGLGYTEAFF
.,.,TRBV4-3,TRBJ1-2,TGCGCCAGCAGCCGATCTCACTACCGGGACTCCTCATATGGCTACACCTTC,CASSRSHYRDSSYGYTF
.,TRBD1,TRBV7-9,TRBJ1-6,TGTGCCAGCAGCTTCTCTGAAGGGACAGCCTATAATTCACCCCTCCACTTT,CASSFSEGTAYNSPLHF
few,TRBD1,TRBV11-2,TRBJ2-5,TGTGCCAGCAGCTCCCCGGGACAGGGGCGGGCGACCCAGTACTTC,CASSSPGQGRATQYF
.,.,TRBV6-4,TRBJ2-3,TGTGCCAGCAGTTCGGGAGACGGTACCACAGATACGCAGTATTTT,CASSSGDGTTDTQYF
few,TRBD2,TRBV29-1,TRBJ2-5,TGCAGCGTTGGAGGGACTAGCGGGGGGGAGACCCAGTACTTC,CSVGGTSGGETQYF
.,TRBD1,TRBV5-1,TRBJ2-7,TGCGCCAGCAGCTTCCGGGACAGGGGGCTTGAGCAGTACTTC,CASSFRDRGLEQYF
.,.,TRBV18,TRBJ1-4,TGTGCCAGCTCACCATCCGCAGGCTTTAATGAAAAACTGTTTTTT,CASSPSAGFNEKLFF
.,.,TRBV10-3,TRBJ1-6,TGTGCCATCAGTGAGATGGGGGCGGATTCACCCCTCCACTTT,CAISEMGADSPLHF
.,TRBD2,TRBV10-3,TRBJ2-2,TGTGCCGCAGCGGGAGCGGGAGCCACCGGGGAGCTGTTTTTT,CAAAGAGATGELFF
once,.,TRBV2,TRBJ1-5,TGTGCCAGCAGTGAACCCAGGTTGAGCAATCAGCCCCAGCATTTT,CASSEPRLSNQPQHF
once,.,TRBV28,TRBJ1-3,TGTGCCAGCAGCCGCGACACCTTCTCTGGAAACACCATATATTTT,CASSRDTFSGNTIYF
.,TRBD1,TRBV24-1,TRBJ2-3,TGTGCCACCAGTGGGATCCGGGGCCTGGACAGGGAGCCTCCTAGCACAGATACGCAGTATTTT,CATSGIRGLDREPPSTDTQYF
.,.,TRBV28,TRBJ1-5,TGTGCCAGCAGTCCTGCCGTCTATAGCAATCAGCCCCAGCATTTT,CASSPAVYSNQPQHF
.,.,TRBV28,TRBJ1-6,TGTGCCAGCAGGGCTGAGCAGGGCAATTCACCCCTCCACTTT,CASRAEQGNSPLHF
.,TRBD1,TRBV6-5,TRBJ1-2,TGTGCCAGCAGCAGGACAGGGACGGTCGGCTACACCTTC,CASSRTGTVGYTF
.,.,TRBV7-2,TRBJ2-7,TGTGCCACTGCTAGAGGGGGAAGCTCCTACGAGCAGTACTTC,CATARGGSSYEQYF
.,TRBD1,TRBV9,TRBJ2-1,TGTGCCAGCAGCCCAGGGGGCGAACATACTTGGAATGAGCAGTTCTTC,CASSPGGEHTWNEQFF
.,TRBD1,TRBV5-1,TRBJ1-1,TGCGCCAGCAGCGGGGCAGGGGGCGTCCGCTTAAACGAAGCTTTCTTT,CASSGAGGVRLNEAFF
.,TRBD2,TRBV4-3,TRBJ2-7,TGCGCCAGCAGCCAAGATGGACTAGCGGGAGTTGAGCAGTACTTC,CASSQDGLAGVEQYF